This entry lists 21 T cell receptor beta chains sequenced from one sample in a study of T cells in Graves' hyperthyroidism and ophthalmopathy. From RNA transcripts, TCR beta CDR3 regions were amplified. Carried out on the TCR CDR3, a first-round RT-PCR used the HTBI primer set. TCRdb processed the multiplex PCR reads anew with MiXCR; each CDR3 protein has one entry. The table includes around 620,000 distinct CDR3 sequences, approximately 15% detected once. Input material: blood. All receptors come from a woman aged 18-29 years with Graves' ophthalmopathy.

There are many counts of this clonotype. This chain links TRBV28 with TRBJ2-3; TRBD2 is a possible D gene (6 bases). Germline CDR1 MDHEN, CDR2 SYDVKM. V was shortened by 2 bases and J by 0 bases, with 12 bases between the two germline ends. The CDR3 covers 16 residues. CDR3 sequence reads: CASSLISDYSTDTQYF. In DNA, the CDR3 is TGTGCCAGCAGTTTAATTTCGGACTATAGCACAGATACGCAGTATTTT.

This clonotype came up many times. The chain couples TRBV14 to TRBJ2-6; D remains ambiguous. Trimming removed 4 bases at V and 4 bases at J, with 14 bases between. Germline V lookup: CDR1 SGHDN, CDR2 FVKESK. The CDR3 runs 16 residues. This CDR3 is CASSPPAVSGANVLTF. The CDR3 region has the DNA TGTGCCAGCAGCCCTCCCGCAGTCTCCGGGGCCAACGTCCTGACTTTC. Combining the CDR3 with reference TRBV14 and TRBJ2-6 gives the whole variable domain EAGVTQFPSHSVIEKGQTVTLRCDPISGHDNLYWYRRVMGKEIKFLLHFVKESKQDESGMPNNRFLAERTGGTYSTLKVQPAELEDSGVYFCASSPPAVSGANVLTFGAGSRLTVL.

In this sample, this clonotype turned up a few times. The CDR3 protein is CASSLWGQGASEAFF. CDR3 in DNA: TGTGCCAGCAGCCTATGGGGACAGGGGGCTTCTGAAGCTTTCTTT. The rearrangement joins TRBV9 to TRBJ1-1, with 12 bases that match TRBD1. The CDR3 is 15 amino acids. CDR1 SGDLS and CDR2 YYNGEE come from the germline V gene. The V gene end was trimmed by 4 bases and the J gene end by 6 bases; junction bases not matched to a gene: 7.

J is TRBJ2-7 and V is TRBV25-1; the D is unclear. The length of the CDR3 is 17 residues. Germline CDR1 and CDR2: MGHDK and SYGVNS. Trimming removed 2 bases from V and 1 base from J, with 18 bases in between. The CDR3 region has the DNA TGTGCCAGCAGTGAACGCCAGGCTGGGCGGCGGTCCTACGAGCAGTACTTC. Translating it yields CASSERQAGRRSYEQYF.

This clonotype was counted many times. The chain uses TRBV6-5 and TRBJ1-1, with TRBD1 as a possible D gene (5 bases). This CDR3 is built from 15 residues. Trimming stripped 2 bases from V and 10 bases from J, with 20 bases between. Germline CDR1 MNHEY, CDR2 SVGAGI. The CDR3 DNA reads as TGTGCCAGCAGTTACCTCCCACGGGGGAGCGCTGGAGCTTTCTTT. It specifies CASSYLPRGSAGAFF.

This clonotype occurred many times. The J gene is TRBJ2-7, the V gene TRBV7-2; D could derive from TRBD1 or TRBD2 (5 bases each). Germline V lookup: CDR1 SGHTA, CDR2 FQGNSA. Trimming pared 2 bases from V and 5 bases from J, leaving 10 bases between. This CDR3 is 13 amino acids long. CDR3 sequence reads: CASSLLMGDEQYF. The CDR3 DNA reads as TGTGCCAGCAGCTTACTAATGGGGGACGAGCAGTACTTC.

The V gene is TRBV12-3 or TRBV12-4, the J gene TRBJ1-1; possible D gene TRBD1, 5 bases. This CDR3 is 20 amino acids long. V dropped 3 bases and J dropped 0 bases, with 26 bases sitting between them. CDR3 DNA: TGTGCCAGCAGTTTGGTCCACGTTTTCGAAAAGGACAAAATGAACACTGAAGCTTTCTTT. Its translation is CASSLVHVFEKDKMNTEAFF.

A few counts support this clonotype. This rearrangement joins TRBV29-1 to TRBJ2-1; D may correspond to TRBD1 or TRBD2 (5 bases each). The CDR3 is 15 residues long. Germline V lookup: CDR1 SQVTM, CDR2 ANQGSEA. V was clipped by 2 bases and J by 4 bases, with 15 bases between them. The DNA of the CDR3 is TGCAGCGTTGAATCCGAGAGGGGACCTTACAATGAGCAGTTCTTC. It is translated as CSVESERGPYNEQFF.

This clonotype was seen repeatedly, ten times or more. The V call is TRBV30, the J call TRBJ2-7, with D perhaps matching TRBD1 or TRBD2 (5 bases each). Germline V gives CDR1 GTSNPN, CDR2 SVGIG (reference sequence). Trimming pared 5 bases from V and 2 bases from J, leaving 10 bases between. This CDR3 contains 12 residues. The chain's CDR3 is CAWFLGPYEQYF. CDR3 nucleotide sequence: TGTGCCTGGTTCTTGGGACCCTACGAGCAGTACTTC.

This clonotype has a count of ten or more. The V and J genes are TRBV28 and TRBJ2-3; 8 nucleotides agree with TRBD1. From germline, CDR1 is MDHEN and CDR2 SYDVKM. V was clipped by 3 bases and J by 2 bases; unmatched bases: 4. The CDR3 has 15 residues. The CDR3 region has the DNA TGTGCCAGCAGTTTCAGGACAGGGTTCACAGATACGCAGTATTTT. This encodes CASSFRTGFTDTQYF.

V is TRBV5-1 and J is TRBJ1-2; D gene ambiguous. CDR1 and CDR2 (germline): SGHRS, YFSETQ. The CDR3 totals 14 residues. V was pared by 0 bases and J by 8 bases, with 14 bases between. CDR3 DNA: TGCGCCAGCAGCTTGGCCCCGGAGGGAAACGGCTACACCTTC. It codes for CASSLAPEGNGYTF.

In DNA form, the CDR3 reads TGCAGCGTTGATCTGGACCGGCGGACCCAGTACTTC. It yields the protein CSVDLDRRTQYF. V and J are TRBV29-1 and TRBJ2-5, with D unclear. The CDR3 sequence is 12 residues long. CDR1 is SQVTM and CDR2 is ANQGSEA in the germline V gene. V was trimmed by 3 bases and J by 7 bases, leaving 12 bases between them.

This clonotype showed up just a few times. The rearrangement uses TRBV20-1 and TRBJ2-7; D unresolved. CDR3 length equals 13 residues. CDR1 DFQATT and CDR2 SNEGSKA come from the germline V gene (reference sequence). The V and J ends lost 7 bases and 0 bases respectively, with 13 bases between them. CDR3 DNA: TGCAGTGTCAAGGACCGATACTCCTACGAGCAGTACTTC. It codes for CSVKDRYSYEQYF.

This chain joins TRBV30 and TRBJ1-3; D remains unclear. V was trimmed by 3 bases and J by 4 bases, leaving 13 bases between them. This CDR3 comprises 14 residues. Germline-derived CDR1 and CDR2 are GTSNPN and SVGIG (reference sequence). CDR3 bases: TGTGCCTGGAGGGGGTTTGAATCGGGAAACACCATATATTTT. This gives the protein CAWRGFESGNTIYF.

This clonotype was seen repeatedly, ten times or more. CDR3 sequence reads: CASSAGTAIPFYGYTF. Here the CDR3 DNA reads TGTGCCAGCAGCGCCGGGACAGCGATACCTTTCTATGGCTACACCTTC. The V gene is TRBV7-2, the J gene TRBJ1-2; TRBD1 aligns across 7 bases. Germline V gene sequence: CDR1 SGHTA, CDR2 FQGNSA. The CDR3 loop spans 16 amino acids. The V and J ends lost 5 bases and 4 bases, in that order; junction bases with no gene match: 13.

This clonotype was counted many times. V usage is TRBV2 and J usage is TRBJ2-7; 9 bases map to TRBD1. This CDR3 is 14 amino acids long. The germline gives CDR1 SNHLY, CDR2 FYNNEI. V shed 8 bases, J shed 2 bases, and the junction held 7 bases outside the gene matches. CDR3 nucleotides: TGTGCCAGCGGGGGGACAGGGAGCGCCTACGAGCAGTACTTC. It specifies CASGGTGSAYEQYF.

In this sample, this clonotype turned up many times. The rearrangement joins TRBV7-9 to TRBJ2-7; unclear D gene. The germline gives CDR1 SEHNR, CDR2 FQNEAQ (reference sequence). V gave up 5 bases and J gave up 6 bases, with 17 bases separating them. The CDR3 runs 14 residues. The CDR3 here is CASSAVLSAAEQYF. CDR3 nucleotide sequence: TGTGCCAGCAGCGCCGTCCTGTCGGCTGCCGAGCAGTACTTC.

This clonotype was found a few times. The chain uses TRBV4-2 and TRBJ2-5; possibly TRBD1 for D (5 bases). The length of the CDR3 is 18 residues. Germline V gives CDR1 LGHNA, CDR2 YNFKEQ. The V and J ends lost 0 bases and 5 bases respectively, with 22 bases between them. The CDR3 region is CASSQEGALGLWHETQYF. Here the CDR3 DNA reads TGTGCCAGCAGCCAAGAAGGAGCTCTGGGGCTCTGGCACGAGACCCAGTACTTC.

V usage is TRBV18 and J usage is TRBJ1-2; perhaps TRBD1 as D (5 bases). Trimming took 3 bases from V and 4 from J, leaving 9 bases between them. This CDR3 comprises 13 residues. Germline assignment: CDR1 KGHSH and CDR2 LQKENI. CDR3 DNA: TGTGCCAGCTCACCCAGGGAAAGCTATGGCTACACCTTC. It specifies CASSPRESYGYTF.

This clonotype came up a few times. V gene TRBV30 combines with J gene TRBJ2-7, with 10 bases lining up with TRBD2. CDR3 length: 15 amino acids. Germline values: CDR1 GTSNPN, CDR2 SVGIG (reference sequence). The junction had 9 bases not matched to a gene; V was cut back by 4 bases and J by 3 bases. This CDR3 is CAWTLSGRFGYEQYF. The CDR3 coding sequence is TGTGCCTGGACCCTTAGCGGGAGGTTCGGCTACGAGCAGTACTTC. Combining the CDR3 with reference TRBV30 and TRBJ2-7 gives the whole variable domain SQTIHQWPATLVQPVGSPLSLECTVEGTSNPNLYWYRQAAGRGLQLLFYSVGIGQISSEVPQNLSASRPQDRQFILSSKKLLLSDSGFYLCAWTLSGRFGYEQYFGPGTRLTVT.

The V call is TRBV13, the J call TRBJ2-7; D gene uncertain. Germline CDR1 PRHDT, CDR2 FYEKMQ (reference sequence). The V and J ends lost 5 bases and 2 bases respectively, with 16 bases between them. The CDR3 contains 15 residues. CDR3 bases: TGTGCCAGCAGCCAGATCTCAAAGAAACCCTACGAGCAGTACTTC. This sequence encodes CASSQISKKPYEQYF.